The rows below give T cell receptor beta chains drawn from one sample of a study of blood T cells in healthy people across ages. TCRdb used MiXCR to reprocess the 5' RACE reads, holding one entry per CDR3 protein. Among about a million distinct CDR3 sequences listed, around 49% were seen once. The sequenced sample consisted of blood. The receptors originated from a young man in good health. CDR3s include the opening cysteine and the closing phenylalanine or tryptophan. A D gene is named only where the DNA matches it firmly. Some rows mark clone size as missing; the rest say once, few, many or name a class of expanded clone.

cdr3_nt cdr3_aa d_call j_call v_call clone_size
TGTGCCAGCAGCACACGGAACACCGGGGAGCTGTTTTTT CASSTRNTGELFF . TRBJ2-2 TRBV5-6 .
TGCGCCAGCAGTATGGAGAAACCTAGCACAGATACGCAGTATTTT CASSMEKPSTDTQYF . TRBJ2-3 TRBV5-1 few
TGTGCCAGCAGTTTAACCCGTCAGGGCTGTGAAAAACTGTTTTTT CASSLTRQGCEKLFF . TRBJ1-4 TRBV27 .
TGTGCCAGCAGCTACGGACTAGGGGGGGATACGCAGTATTTT CASSYGLGGDTQYF . TRBJ2-3 TRBV7-2 .
TGTGCCAGCAGTTCCGCTCGACGGATGTGGGAGCAGTACTTC CASSSARRMWEQYF . TRBJ2-5 TRBV6-2/TRBV6-3 .
TGTGCCAGCACCGTGGACGGGTTTAGCAATCAGCCCCAGCATTTT CASTVDGFSNQPQHF . TRBJ1-5 TRBV12-3/TRBV12-4 .
TGTGCCAGCAGCTCCGTTGGTGGGGGTAACTATGGCTACACCTTC CASSSVGGGNYGYTF . TRBJ1-2 TRBV11-2 .
TGTGCCAGCAGTTTTACCCCGGGGGGGGCCTACGAGCAGTACTTC CASSFTPGGAYEQYF TRBD2 TRBJ2-7 TRBV27 .
TGCAGTGCTAGAGATAGTGGACGAAATGAGCAGTTCTTC CSARDSGRNEQFF . TRBJ2-1 TRBV20-1 .
TGTGCCAGCAGTTACTCGAACAGGGGCAGTTCCGAACAGTACTTC CASSYSNRGSSEQYF TRBD1 TRBJ2-4 TRBV6-5 .
TGCGCCAGCAGCTTGGAGGGACTAGCGGGGCCCTACGAGCAGTACTTC CASSLEGLAGPYEQYF TRBD2 TRBJ2-7 TRBV5-1 .
TGCGCCAGCAGCTCCGGGACTAGCGGCAACAATGAGCAGTTCTTC CASSSGTSGNNEQFF TRBD2 TRBJ2-1 TRBV5-1 many
TGTGCCAGCAGCCAAGACGATTTTCCGTCGACACAGGGTGGAGAGGGCTACACCTTC CASSQDDFPSTQGGEGYTF . TRBJ1-2 TRBV4-2 .
TGCAGTGCTCTGACGCTAGCGGGGACTTACGAGCAGTACTTC CSALTLAGTYEQYF TRBD2 TRBJ2-7 TRBV20-1 .
TGTGCCAGCAGCCGTTGGCTTCTCTTTCGTAACTATGGCTACACCTTC CASSRWLLFRNYGYTF . TRBJ1-2 TRBV28 few
TGTGCCAGCAGCATACAGACAGGGGCCCTCGTGTACGAGCAGTACTTC CASSIQTGALVYEQYF TRBD1 TRBJ2-7 TRBV7-9 .
TGTGCCAGACGACGCGGGGACAGGGGCTTCTCCTACGAGCAGTACTTC CARRRGDRGFSYEQYF . TRBJ2-7 TRBV21-1 few
TGTGCCAGCAGTCAGGGACGGTCGAAGAAAAATTCACCCCTCCACTTT CASSQGRSKKNSPLHF . TRBJ1-6 TRBV28 .
TGTGCCAGCAACATGGGGAGGGAGAACATTCAGTACTTC CASNMGRENIQYF TRBD2 TRBJ2-4 TRBV12-3/TRBV12-4 .
TGTGCCAGCAGCGGACACAGGGAAAACACTGAAGCTTTCTTT CASSGHRENTEAFF . TRBJ1-1 TRBV9 .
TGTGCCAGCAGTGAGGATAGCCGGGGGGGCCTTGCAGATACGCAGTATTTT CASSEDSRGGLADTQYF TRBD2 TRBJ2-3 TRBV2 .
TGCGCCAGCAGCCAGGCAGGGGGAGGTCAAGAGACCCAGTACTTC CASSQAGGGQETQYF . TRBJ2-5 TRBV4-1 once
TGCAGCGTTGAAGACAAGGGTGAATCCTACGAGCAGTACTTC CSVEDKGESYEQYF . TRBJ2-7 TRBV29-1 .
TGTGCCAGCAGCCTCAAGGGTATAGAGACCCAGTACTTC CASSLKGIETQYF . TRBJ2-5 TRBV11-1 .
TGTGCCAGCAGCTTAGCGGCGGCTAGCGGGGATCAGCAGACCCAGTACTTC CASSLAAASGDQQTQYF TRBD2 TRBJ2-5 TRBV7-2 .